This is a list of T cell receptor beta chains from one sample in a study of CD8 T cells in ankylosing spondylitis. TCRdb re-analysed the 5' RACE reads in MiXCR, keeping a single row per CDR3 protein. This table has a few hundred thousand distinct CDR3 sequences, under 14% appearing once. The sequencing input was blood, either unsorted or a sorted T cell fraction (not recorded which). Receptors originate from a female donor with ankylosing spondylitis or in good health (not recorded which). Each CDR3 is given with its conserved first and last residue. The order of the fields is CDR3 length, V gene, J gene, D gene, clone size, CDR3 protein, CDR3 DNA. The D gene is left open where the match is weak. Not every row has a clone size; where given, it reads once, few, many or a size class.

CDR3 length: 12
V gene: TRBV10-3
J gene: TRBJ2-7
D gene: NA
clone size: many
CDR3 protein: CAIRASSYEQYF
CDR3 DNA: TGTGCCATCAGGGCTAGCTCCTACGAGCAGTACTTC

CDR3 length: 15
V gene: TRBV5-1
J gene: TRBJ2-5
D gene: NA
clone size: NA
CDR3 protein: CASSLAVPDQETQYF
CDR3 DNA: TGCGCCAGCAGCTTGGCCGTACCAGACCAAGAGACCCAGTACTTC

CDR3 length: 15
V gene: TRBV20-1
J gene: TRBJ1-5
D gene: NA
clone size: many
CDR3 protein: CSRSRPGGGNQPQHF
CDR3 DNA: TGCAGTCGATCTCGCCCGGGGGGGGGCAATCAGCCCCAGCATTTT

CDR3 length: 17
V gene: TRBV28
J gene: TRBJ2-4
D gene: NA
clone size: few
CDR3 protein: CASSLVTKRVAKNIQYF
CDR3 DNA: TGTGCCAGCAGTTTAGTGACCAAGAGGGTGGCCAAAAACATTCAGTACTTC

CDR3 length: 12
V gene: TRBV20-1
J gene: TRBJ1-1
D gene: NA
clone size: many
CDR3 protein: CSATRGEGQAFF
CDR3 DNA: TGCAGTGCTACGCGGGGGGAGGGTCAAGCTTTCTTT

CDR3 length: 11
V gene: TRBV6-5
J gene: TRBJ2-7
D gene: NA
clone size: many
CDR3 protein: CASGAPYEQYF
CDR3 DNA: TGTGCCAGCGGAGCCCCCTACGAGCAGTACTTC

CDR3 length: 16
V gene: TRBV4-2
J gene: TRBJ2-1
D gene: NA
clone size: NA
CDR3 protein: CASSPEGQGSYNEQFF
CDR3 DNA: TGTGCCAGCAGTCCCGAGGGGCAGGGATCCTACAATGAGCAGTTCTTC

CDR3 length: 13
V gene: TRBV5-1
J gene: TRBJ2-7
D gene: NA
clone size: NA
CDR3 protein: CTSSLASSYEQYF
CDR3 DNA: TGCACCAGCAGCTTAGCGTCCTCCTACGAACAGTACTTC

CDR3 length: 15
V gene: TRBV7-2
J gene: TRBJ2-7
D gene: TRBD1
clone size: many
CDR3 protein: CASSSLTGNPYEQYF
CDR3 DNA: TGTGCCAGCAGCTCCCTGACAGGGAACCCCTACGAGCAGTACTTC

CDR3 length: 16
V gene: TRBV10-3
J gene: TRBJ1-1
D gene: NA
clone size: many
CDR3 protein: CAISDPRGKMNTEAFF
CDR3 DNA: TGTGCCATCAGTGACCCTAGGGGGAAGATGAACACTGAAGCTTTCTTT

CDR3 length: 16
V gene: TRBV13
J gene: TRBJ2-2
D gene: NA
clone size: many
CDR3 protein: CASSLLGIANTGELFF
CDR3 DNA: TGTGCCAGCAGCTTATTAGGGATCGCGAACACCGGGGAGCTGTTTTTT